These T cell receptor beta chains were read from a single sample in a study of control samples from healthy donors and cancer patients. Only in-frame clones appear in the TCRdb table, and some are missing; sequencing was by immunoSEQ multiplex PCR. This repertoire shows fewer than 200,000 clones, 85% to 95% found once; its top ten account for roughly 1.5%. Sequences were obtained from blood. The receptors shown here come from a man aged 18 to 29 in good health. Both conserved end residues are trimmed from each CDR3.

14,TRBV19,ASSIGPRDRGYGYT
12,TRBV7-9,ASSLILAAGELF
12,TRBV18,ASSRTIGKDGYT
15,TRBV12-5,ASGLATGNLKYTEAF
10,TRBV28,ASSETGNEQF
14,TRBV3-1/TRBV3-2,ASSLGVGGTSYEQY
12,TRBV30,AWSPGQGGTEAF
10,TRBV6-5,AARQDSYEQY
11,TRBV2,ATSPDSLNEQF
12,TRBV18,ASSLQRANEKLF
12,TRBV30,AWSVAGKTDTQY
13,TRBV2,ASSRTGGRDQPQH
9,TRBV11-1,ASTRTGELF
12,TRBV5-1,ASSLVGSSYEQY
12,TRBV25-1,ASSGPAYNSPLH
14,TRBV4-1,ASSHGNGGGADTQY
13,TRBV6-5,ASSRQGLAKNIQY
11,TRBV30,AWSVGLLKKLF
10,TRBV3-1/TRBV3-2,ASSQGGAEAF
12,TRBV19,ASSRTGGGSEAF